This T cell receptor (beta chain) is from a study of blood T cell repertoires in COVID-19. Sequenced by immunoSEQ multiplex PCR; TCRdb stores in-frame clones only, minus some. This sample has about 240,000 clones; more than 70% occur once, and the top ten carry more than 0.95%. The V gene lost 4 bases and the J gene lost 12 bases, with 30 bases spanning the gap. Germline V gene sequence: CDR1 KGHSH, CDR2 LQKENI. CDR3 length: 17 amino acids. The sequence came from a woman between 35 and 50 years old who had recovered from COVID-19. Sequenced material: peripheral blood. The chain links TRBV18 to TRBJ2-5; maybe TRBD2 (6 bases). The CDR3 nucleotides read TGTGCCAGCTCACAGAGGCGTCCGGGGTCCGGCCTTGGGGAGGAGTACTTC. As protein: CASSQRRPGSGLGEEYF.